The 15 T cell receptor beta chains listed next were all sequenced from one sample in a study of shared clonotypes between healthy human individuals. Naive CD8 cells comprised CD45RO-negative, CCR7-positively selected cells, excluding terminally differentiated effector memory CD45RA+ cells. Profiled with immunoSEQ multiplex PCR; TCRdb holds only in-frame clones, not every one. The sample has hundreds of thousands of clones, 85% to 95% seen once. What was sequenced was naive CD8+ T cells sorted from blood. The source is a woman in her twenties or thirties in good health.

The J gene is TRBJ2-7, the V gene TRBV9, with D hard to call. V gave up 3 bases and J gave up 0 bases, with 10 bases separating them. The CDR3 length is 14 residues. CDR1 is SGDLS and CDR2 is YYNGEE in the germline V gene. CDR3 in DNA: TGTGCCAGCAGCGCCTACCGCAGCTCCTACGAGCAGTACTTC. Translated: CASSAYRSSYEQYF.

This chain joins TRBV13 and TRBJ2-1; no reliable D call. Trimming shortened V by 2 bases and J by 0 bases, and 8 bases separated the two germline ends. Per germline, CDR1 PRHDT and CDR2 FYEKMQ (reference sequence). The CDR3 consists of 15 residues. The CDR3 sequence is CASSLRSSSYNEQFF. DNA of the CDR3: TGTGCCAGCAGCTTAAGGTCCAGCTCCTACAATGAGCAGTTCTTC.

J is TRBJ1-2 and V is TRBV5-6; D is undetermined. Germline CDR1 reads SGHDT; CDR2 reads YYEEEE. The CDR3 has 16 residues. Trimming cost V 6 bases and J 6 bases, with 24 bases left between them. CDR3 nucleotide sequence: TGTGCCAGCATCATGTTAATGGCCCGTACAAGGGATGGCTACACCTTC. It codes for CASIMLMARTRDGYTF.

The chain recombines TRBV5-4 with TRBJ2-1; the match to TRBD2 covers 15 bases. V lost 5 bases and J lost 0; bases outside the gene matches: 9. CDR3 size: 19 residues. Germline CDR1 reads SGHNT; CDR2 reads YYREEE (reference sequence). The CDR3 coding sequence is TGTGCCAGCAGTTTTCCGGGACTAGCGGGAGGCAGCTCCTACAATGAGCAGTTCTTC. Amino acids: CASSFPGLAGGSSYNEQFF.

The CDR3 DNA reads as TGTGCCAGCAGTGGCGGGGGCTCCGAGATCTACGAGCAGTACTTC. Translation: CASSGGGSEIYEQYF. The rearrangement uses TRBV6-1 and TRBJ2-7; possibly TRBD2 for D (7 bases). Germline CDR1 reads MNHNS; CDR2 reads SASEGT. With 4 bases removed from V and 3 bases from J, the gap between germline ends came to 16 bases. The CDR3 has 15 residues.

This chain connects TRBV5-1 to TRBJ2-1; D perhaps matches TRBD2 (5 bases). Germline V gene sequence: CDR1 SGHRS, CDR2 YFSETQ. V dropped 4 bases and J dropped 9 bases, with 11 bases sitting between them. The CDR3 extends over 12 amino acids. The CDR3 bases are TGCGCCAGCAGCCCCGGACTTCTTGAGCAGTTCTTC. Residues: CASSPGLLEQFF.

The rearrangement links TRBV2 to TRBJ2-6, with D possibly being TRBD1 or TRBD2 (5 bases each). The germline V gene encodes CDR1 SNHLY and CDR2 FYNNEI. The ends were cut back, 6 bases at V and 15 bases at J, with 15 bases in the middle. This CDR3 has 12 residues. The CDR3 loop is CASRGTVRALTF. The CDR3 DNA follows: TGTGCCAGCAGAGGGACGGTCAGGGCCCTGACTTTC.

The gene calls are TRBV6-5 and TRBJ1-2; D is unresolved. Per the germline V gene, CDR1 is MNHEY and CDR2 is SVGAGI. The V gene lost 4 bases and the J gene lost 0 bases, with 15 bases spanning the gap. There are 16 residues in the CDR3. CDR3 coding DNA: TGTGCCAGCAGTTTAGAGTCAGGAGGGACTAACTATGGCTACACCTTC. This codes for CASSLESGGTNYGYTF.

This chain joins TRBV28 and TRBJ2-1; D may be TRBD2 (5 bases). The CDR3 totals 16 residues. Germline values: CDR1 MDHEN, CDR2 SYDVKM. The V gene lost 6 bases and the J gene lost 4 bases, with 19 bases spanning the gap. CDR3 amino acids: CASSPPSGGLYNEQFF. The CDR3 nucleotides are TGTGCCAGCAGCCCCCCCAGTGGCGGGCTTTACAATGAGCAGTTCTTC.

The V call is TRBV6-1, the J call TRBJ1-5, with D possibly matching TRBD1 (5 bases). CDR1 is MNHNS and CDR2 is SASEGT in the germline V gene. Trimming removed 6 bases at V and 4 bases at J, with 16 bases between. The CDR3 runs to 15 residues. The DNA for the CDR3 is TGTGCCAGCAGCGAACCGGGACTTTCGAATCAGCCCCAGCATTTT. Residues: CASSEPGLSNQPQHF.

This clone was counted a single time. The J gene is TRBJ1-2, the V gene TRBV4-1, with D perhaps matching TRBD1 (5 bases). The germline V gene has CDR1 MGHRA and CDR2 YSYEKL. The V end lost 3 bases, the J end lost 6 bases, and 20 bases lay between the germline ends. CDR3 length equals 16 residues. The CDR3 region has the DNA TGCGCCAGCAGCCATAGGGCGGGACCGGGGTCCGATGGCTACACCTTC. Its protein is CASSHRAGPGSDGYTF.

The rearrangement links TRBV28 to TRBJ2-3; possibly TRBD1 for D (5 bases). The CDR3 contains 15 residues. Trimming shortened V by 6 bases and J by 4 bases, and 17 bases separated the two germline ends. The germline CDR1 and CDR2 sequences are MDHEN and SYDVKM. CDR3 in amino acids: CASRPLDSIADTQYF. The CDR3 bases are TGTGCCAGCAGACCCTTAGACAGTATTGCAGATACGCAGTATTTT. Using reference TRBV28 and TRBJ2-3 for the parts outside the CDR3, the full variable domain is DVKVTQSSRYLVKRTGEKVFLECVQDMDHENMFWYRQDPGLGLRLIYFSYDVKMKEKGDIPEGYSVSREKKERFSLILESASTNQTSMYLCASRPLDSIADTQYFGPGTRLTVL.

The CDR3 coding sequence is TGTGCCAGCAGCGTGGGGGGAGGCAGGCCAACCGGCGAGCAGTACTTC. Amino acids: CASSVGGGRPTGEQYF. V is TRBV9 and J is TRBJ2-7, with D perhaps matching TRBD2 (6 bases). The germline V gene encodes CDR1 SGDLS and CDR2 YYNGEE. V dropped 2 bases and J dropped 6 bases, with 21 bases sitting between them. The CDR3 sequence is 16 residues long.

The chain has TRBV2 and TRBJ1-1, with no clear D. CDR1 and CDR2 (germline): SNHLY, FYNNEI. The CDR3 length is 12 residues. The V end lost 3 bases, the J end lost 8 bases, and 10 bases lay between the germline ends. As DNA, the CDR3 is TGTGCCAGCAGTGATGGACCGACCGAAGCTTTCTTT. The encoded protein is CASSDGPTEAFF.

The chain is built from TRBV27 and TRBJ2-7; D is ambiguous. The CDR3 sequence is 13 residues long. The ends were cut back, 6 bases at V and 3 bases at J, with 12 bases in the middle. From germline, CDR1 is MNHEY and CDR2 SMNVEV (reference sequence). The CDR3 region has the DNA TGTGCCAGCAGGTCGACGATATACTACGAGCAGTACTTC. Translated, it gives CASRSTIYYEQYF.